A single T cell receptor (beta chain) is shown here with its context. Germline CDR1 MNHEY, CDR2 SVGAGI. V lost 2 bases and J lost 8, with 13 bases in between. The CDR3 extends over 15 amino acids. This sample stems from a study of early T cells in non-severe SARS-CoV-2 infection. TCRdb re-called the 5' RACE reads through MiXCR, storing one row per CDR3 protein. The top ten clones hold about 13% of a sample with around 47,000 distinct CDR3 sequences, approximately 9.9% of them seen once. This receptor was obtained from an adult who was a healthcare worker with PCR-confirmed SARS-CoV-2 infection or an uninfected control (not recorded which). Sequencing was carried out using whole blood. J is TRBJ1-6 and V is TRBV6-5; the D gene is possibly TRBD1 (6 bases). CDR3 in DNA: TGTGCCAGCAGTTACGTGGGGCAGGGGTATTCACCCCTCCACTTT. Protein sequence: CASSYVGQGYSPLHF.